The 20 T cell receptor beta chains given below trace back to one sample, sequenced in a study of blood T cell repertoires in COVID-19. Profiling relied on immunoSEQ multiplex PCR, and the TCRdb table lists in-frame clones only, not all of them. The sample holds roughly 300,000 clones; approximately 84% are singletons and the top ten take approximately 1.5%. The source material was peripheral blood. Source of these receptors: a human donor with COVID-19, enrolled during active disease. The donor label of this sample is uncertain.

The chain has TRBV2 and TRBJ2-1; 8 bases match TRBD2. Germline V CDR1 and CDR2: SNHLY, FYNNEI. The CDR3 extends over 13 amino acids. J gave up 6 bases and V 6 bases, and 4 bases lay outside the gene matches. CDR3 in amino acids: CASRLSGSNEQFF. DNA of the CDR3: TGTGCCAGCAGGCTCAGCGGGAGCAATGAGCAGTTCTTC.

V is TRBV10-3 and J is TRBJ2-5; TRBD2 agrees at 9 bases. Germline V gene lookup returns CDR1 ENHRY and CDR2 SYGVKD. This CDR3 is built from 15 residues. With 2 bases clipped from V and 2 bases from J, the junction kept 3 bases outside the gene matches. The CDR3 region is CAISEKLAGQETQYF. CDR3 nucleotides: TGTGCCATCAGTGAGAAGCTAGCGGGGCAAGAGACCCAGTACTTC.

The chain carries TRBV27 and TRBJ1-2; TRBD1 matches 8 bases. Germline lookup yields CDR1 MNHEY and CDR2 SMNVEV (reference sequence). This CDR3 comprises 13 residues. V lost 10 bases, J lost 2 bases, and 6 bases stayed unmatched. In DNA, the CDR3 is TGTGCCACCGCGACAGGGGAAAACTATGGCTACACCTTC. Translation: CATATGENYGYTF.

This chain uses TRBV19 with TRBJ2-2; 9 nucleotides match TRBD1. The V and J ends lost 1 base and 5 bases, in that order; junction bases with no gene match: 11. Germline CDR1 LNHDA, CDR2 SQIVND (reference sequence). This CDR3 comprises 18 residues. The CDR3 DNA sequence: TGTGCCAGTAGTATAGCCCGGGACAGGGCACAGGGAACCGGGGAGCTGTTTTTT. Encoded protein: CASSIARDRAQGTGELFF.

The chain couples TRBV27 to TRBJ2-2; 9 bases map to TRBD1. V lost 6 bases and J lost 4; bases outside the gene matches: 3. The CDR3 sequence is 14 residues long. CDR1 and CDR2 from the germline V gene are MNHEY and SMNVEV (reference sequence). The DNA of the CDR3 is TGTGCCAGCAGGAGACAGGGGGGCACCGGGGAGCTGTTTTTT. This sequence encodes CASRRQGGTGELFF.

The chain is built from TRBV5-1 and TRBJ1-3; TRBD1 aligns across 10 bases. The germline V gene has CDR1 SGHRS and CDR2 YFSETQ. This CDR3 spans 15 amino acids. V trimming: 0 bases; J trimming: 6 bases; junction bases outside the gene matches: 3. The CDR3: CASSLEGTGANTIYF. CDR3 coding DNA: TGCGCCAGCAGCTTGGAGGGGACAGGGGCAAACACCATATATTTT.

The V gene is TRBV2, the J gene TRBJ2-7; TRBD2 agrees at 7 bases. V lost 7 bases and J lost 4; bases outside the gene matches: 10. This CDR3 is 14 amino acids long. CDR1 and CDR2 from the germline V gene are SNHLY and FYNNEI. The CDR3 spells CASTFERGRYEQYF. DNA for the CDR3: TGTGCCAGCACCTTTGAGCGGGGCAGATACGAGCAGTACTTC.

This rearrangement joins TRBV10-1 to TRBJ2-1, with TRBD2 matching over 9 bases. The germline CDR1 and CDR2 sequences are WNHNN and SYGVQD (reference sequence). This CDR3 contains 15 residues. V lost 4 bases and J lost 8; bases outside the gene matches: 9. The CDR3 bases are TGCGCCAGCAGTGCCTCCGGGACTAGCCCCCATGAGCAGTTCTTC. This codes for CASSASGTSPHEQFF.

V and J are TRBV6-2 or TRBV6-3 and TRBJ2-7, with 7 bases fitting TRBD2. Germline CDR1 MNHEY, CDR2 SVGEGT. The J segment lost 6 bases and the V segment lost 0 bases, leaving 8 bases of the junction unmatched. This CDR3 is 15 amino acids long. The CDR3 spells CASSYSGGRGTEQYF. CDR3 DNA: TGTGCCAGCAGTTACTCGGGCGGGAGAGGTACCGAGCAGTACTTC.

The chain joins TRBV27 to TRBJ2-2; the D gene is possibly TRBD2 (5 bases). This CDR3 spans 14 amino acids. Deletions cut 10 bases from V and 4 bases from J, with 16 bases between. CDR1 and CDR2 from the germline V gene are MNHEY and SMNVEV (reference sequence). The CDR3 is CATNPGKGTGELFF. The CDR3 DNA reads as TGTGCCACCAATCCGGGGAAGGGCACCGGGGAGCTGTTTTTT.

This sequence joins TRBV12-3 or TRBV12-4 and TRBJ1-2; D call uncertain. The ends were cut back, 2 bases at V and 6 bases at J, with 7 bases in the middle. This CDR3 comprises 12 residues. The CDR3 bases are TGTGCCAGCAGTTTAAGTCTAAATGGCTACACCTTC. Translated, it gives CASSLSLNGYTF.

The CDR3 DNA reads TGTGCCAGCAGTGGCCCCGGGACAGGGGACTATGGCTACACCTTC. Encoded protein: CASSGPGTGDYGYTF. V and J are TRBV6-2 or TRBV6-3 and TRBJ1-2; 10 nucleotides match TRBD1. There are 15 residues in the CDR3. Germline CDR1 is MNHEY and CDR2 is SVGEGT. The trim removed 5 bases at V and 3 bases at J, leaving 6 bases unmatched.

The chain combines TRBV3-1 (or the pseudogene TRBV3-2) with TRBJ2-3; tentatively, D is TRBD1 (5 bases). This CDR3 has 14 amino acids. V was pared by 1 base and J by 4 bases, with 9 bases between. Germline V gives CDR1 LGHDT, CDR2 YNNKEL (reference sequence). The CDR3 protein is CASSQVQGPDTQYF. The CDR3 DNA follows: TGTGCCAGCAGCCAAGTGCAGGGCCCAGATACGCAGTATTTT.

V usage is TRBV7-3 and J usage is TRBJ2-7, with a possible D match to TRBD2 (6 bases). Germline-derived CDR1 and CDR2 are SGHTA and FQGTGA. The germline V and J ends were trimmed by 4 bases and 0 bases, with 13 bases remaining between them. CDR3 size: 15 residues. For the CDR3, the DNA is TGTGCCAGCAGCTATGGGGCGGGGAGCTCCTACGAGCAGTACTTC. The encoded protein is CASSYGAGSSYEQYF.

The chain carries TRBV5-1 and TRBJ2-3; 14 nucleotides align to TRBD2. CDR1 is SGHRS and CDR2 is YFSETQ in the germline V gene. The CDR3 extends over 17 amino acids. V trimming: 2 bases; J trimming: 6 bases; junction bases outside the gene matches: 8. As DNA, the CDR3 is TGCGCCAGCAGCTTCGGGACTAGCGGGGGAAAAGGGGATACGCAGTATTTT. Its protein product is CASSFGTSGGKGDTQYF.

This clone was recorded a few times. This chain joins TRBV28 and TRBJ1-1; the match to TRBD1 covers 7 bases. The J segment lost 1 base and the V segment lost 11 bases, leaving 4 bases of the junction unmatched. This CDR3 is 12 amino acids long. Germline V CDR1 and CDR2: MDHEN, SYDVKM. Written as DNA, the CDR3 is TGTGCCGGGACAGACGGGAACACTGAAGCTTTCTTT. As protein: CAGTDGNTEAFF.

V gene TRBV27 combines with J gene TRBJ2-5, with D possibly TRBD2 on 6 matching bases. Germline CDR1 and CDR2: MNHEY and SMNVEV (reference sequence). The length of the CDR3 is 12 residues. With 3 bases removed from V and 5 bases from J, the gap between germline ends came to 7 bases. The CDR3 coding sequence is TGTGCCAGCAGTTTCGCGGGGGAGACCCAGTACTTC. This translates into CASSFAGETQYF.

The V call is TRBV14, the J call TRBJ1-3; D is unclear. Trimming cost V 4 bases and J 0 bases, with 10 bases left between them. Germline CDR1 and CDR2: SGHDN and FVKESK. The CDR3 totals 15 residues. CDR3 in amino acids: CASSPRRFSGNTIYF. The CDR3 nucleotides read TGTGCCAGCAGCCCACGCCGGTTCTCTGGAAACACCATATATTTT.

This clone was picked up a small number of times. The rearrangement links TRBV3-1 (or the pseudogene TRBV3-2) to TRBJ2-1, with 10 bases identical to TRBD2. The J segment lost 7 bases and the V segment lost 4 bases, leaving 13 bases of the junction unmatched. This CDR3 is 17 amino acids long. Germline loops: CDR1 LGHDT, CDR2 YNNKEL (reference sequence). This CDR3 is CASSRGRGSSGRNEQFF. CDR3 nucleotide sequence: TGTGCCAGCAGCCGGGGGCGTGGGTCTAGCGGGAGAAATGAGCAGTTCTTC.

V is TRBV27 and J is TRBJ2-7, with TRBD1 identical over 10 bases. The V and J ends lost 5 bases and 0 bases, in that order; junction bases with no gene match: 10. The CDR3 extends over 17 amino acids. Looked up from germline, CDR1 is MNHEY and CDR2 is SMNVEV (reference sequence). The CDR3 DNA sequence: TGTGCCAGCAGTCGAGGACCGGGACAGGGGACCTCCTACGAGCAGTACTTC. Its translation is CASSRGPGQGTSYEQYF.